The 8 T cell receptor beta chains reported below all come from one sample, sequenced in a study of blood T cell repertoires in COVID-19. The method was immunoSEQ multiplex PCR; TCRdb's version includes in-frame clones alone and lacks a portion of them. The profile shows about 120,000 clones, about nine tenths of them singletons. The material sequenced was peripheral blood. These receptors were taken from a woman aged 45-65 years with acute or convalescent COVID-19.

The V gene is TRBV7-9, the J gene TRBJ2-1; the D gene is possibly TRBD2 (6 bases). CDR1 and CDR2 (germline): SEHNR, FQNEAQ (reference sequence). The CDR3 loop spans 16 amino acids. V lost 4 bases to trimming and J lost 6 bases, with 19 bases between them. The CDR3 reads CASSSAALAWINEQFF. The CDR3, as DNA: TGTGCCAGCAGCTCAGCGGCACTAGCCTGGATCAATGAGCAGTTCTTC.

The CDR3 reads CASSFTRGSTYNSPLHF. Written as DNA, the CDR3 is TGTGCCAGCAGTTTTACCAGGGGGTCAACCTATAATTCACCCCTCCACTTT. The chain is built from TRBV27 and TRBJ1-6; 7 bases match TRBD1. The CDR3 has 17 residues. V lost 3 bases, J lost 2 bases, and 7 bases stayed unmatched. CDR1 and CDR2 (germline): MNHEY, SMNVEV (reference sequence).

V is TRBV5-1 and J is TRBJ1-2, with D perhaps matching TRBD1 (5 bases). This CDR3 has 13 residues. Germline assignment: CDR1 SGHRS and CDR2 YFSETQ. V dropped 0 bases and J dropped 6 bases, with 9 bases sitting between them. CDR3 DNA sequence: TGCGCCAGCAGCTTGGGACAGAGTGATGGCTACACCTTC. Translated: CASSLGQSDGYTF.

The V call is TRBV25-1, the J call TRBJ1-2; TRBD1 agrees at 7 bases. V lost 3 bases and J lost 4; bases outside the gene matches: 11. Germline values: CDR1 MGHDK, CDR2 SYGVNS. The CDR3 extends over 16 amino acids. CDR3 nucleotide sequence: TGTGCCAGCAGTGACTCCGACAGGGAGGTTAGCTATGGCTACACCTTC. It specifies CASSDSDREVSYGYTF.

The V and J genes are TRBV7-2 and TRBJ2-3; TRBD1 is a possible D gene (5 bases). V was clipped by 4 bases and J by 0 bases, with 14 bases between them. Per the germline V gene, CDR1 is SGHTA and CDR2 is FQGNSA. The CDR3 contains 16 residues. CDR3 in amino acids: CASSSTQGFSTDTQYF. DNA of the CDR3: TGTGCCAGCAGCTCTACCCAGGGTTTTAGCACAGATACGCAGTATTTT.

This clone was picked up a small number of times. This chain links TRBV6-6 with TRBJ1-1; D unclear. CDR1 is MNHNY, CDR2 SVGAGI, per germline (reference sequence). Trimming removed 4 bases from V and 2 bases from J, with 11 bases in between. The CDR3 covers 14 residues. The CDR3 coding sequence is TGTGCCAGCAGTTCCCCTAGGATCAACACTGAAGCTTTCTTT. Translating it yields CASSSPRINTEAFF.

This chain connects TRBV24-1 to TRBJ2-2; the D gene is possibly TRBD1 (6 bases). Trimming took off 9 bases at V and 5 bases at J, with 12 bases between the two ends. Germline loops: CDR1 KGHDR, CDR2 SFDVKD. The CDR3 loop spans 13 amino acids. The CDR3 DNA sequence: TGTGCCACCGGCAGGGGTACGACCGGGGAGCTGTTTTTT. It specifies CATGRGTTGELFF.

The rearrangement joins TRBV12-3 or TRBV12-4 to TRBJ2-7; no clear D. Trimming left V 3 bases short and J 3 bases short, with 6 bases between. The length of the CDR3 is 12 residues. CDR3 coding DNA: TGTGCCAGCAGTTTGACTTTCTACGAGCAGTACTTC. It encodes CASSLTFYEQYF.